This T cell receptor beta chain emerged from a study of cytomegalovirus exposure and HLA in healthy donors. Whole-study context: The roughly 100 million unique TCR beta sequences, from roughly 180 million T cells, were found by an earlier analysis. Study results and caveats: A few CMV-associated chains were confirmed in vitro to be specific for CMV antigens. Judged likely to be a sequencing artifact was a cluster of highly shared sequence variants.

Germline values: CDR1 SQVTM, CDR2 ANQGSEA. Trimming left V 3 bases short and J 3 bases short, with 11 bases between. This CDR3 contains 13 residues. Concerning this clone: The antigen remains undetermined.

Healthy donors of bone marrow made up the group. PCR employed 60 Vbeta and 13 Jbeta primers. Generated by immunoSEQ multiplex PCR, the TCRdb table keeps only in-frame clones and is missing some. The sample consists of 150,000 or so clones, roughly three quarters of them appearing once. This clonotype originated in a man under 40 in good health and CMV-seropositive. The rearrangement joins TRBV29-1 to TRBJ1-1, with D possibly being TRBD1 (6 bases). What was sequenced was PBMCs. The CDR3 nucleotides are TGCAGCGTTGATATAGGGGGAGACACTGAAGCTTTCTTT. Encoded protein: CSVDIGGDTEAFF. Drawing the rest from reference TRBV29-1 and TRBJ1-1, the complete variable domain is SAVISQKPSRDICQRGTSLTIQCQVDSQVTMMFWYRQQPGQSLTLIATANQGSEATYESGFVIDKFPISRPNLTFSTLTVSNMSPEDSSIYLCSVDIGGDTEAFFGQGTRLTVV.